This entry lists 2 T cell receptor beta chains sequenced from one sample in a study of blood T cell repertoires in COVID-19. Sequencing used immunoSEQ multiplex PCR; TCRdb keeps in-frame clones, though not all of them. The sample lists about 130,000 clones, more than 80% occurring once. Material for sequencing was peripheral blood. The receptors come from a human donor in a cohort sampled during active COVID-19.

CDR3 amino acids: CASLEVEETQYF. The CDR3 DNA reads as TGTGCCAGCCTCGAAGTAGAAGAGACCCAGTACTTC. This rearrangement joins TRBV18 to TRBJ2-5; D unclear. The CDR3 runs to 12 residues. CDR1 and CDR2 from the germline V gene are KGHSH and LQKENI. The V gene lost 8 bases and the J gene lost 3 bases, with 10 bases spanning the gap.

This sequence joins TRBV5-4 and TRBJ2-5; 11 bases map to TRBD2. Trimming at V came to 3 bases and at J to 0 bases, leaving 4 bases not matched to a gene. The germline gives CDR1 SGHNT, CDR2 YYREEE (reference sequence). This CDR3 is built from 16 residues. The CDR3 DNA follows: TGTGCCAGCAGCTATAGCGGGAGGGCGTACCAAGAGACCCAGTACTTC. It is translated as CASSYSGRAYQETQYF.